This T cell receptor beta chain came from a study of cytomegalovirus exposure and HLA in healthy donors. PCR primers comprised 60 Vbeta and 13 Jbeta primers. Sequencing was performed with immunoSEQ multiplex PCR; in TCRdb, only in-frame clones are kept and a portion is missing. In the table there are 150,000 to 200,000 clones, roughly 81% of which are singletons. With regard to this clone: Its cognate antigen is unknown.

CDR3 size: 15 residues. Germline V gene sequence: CDR1 MNHNS, CDR2 SASEGT. V shed 1 base and J shed 9 bases, with 16 bases lying between them. Study results and caveats: In an earlier analysis, productive rearrangement rates for most beta V segments clustered near 87% or 30%. Immune exposure data for these donors was limited to CMV serostatus. In a later analysis, HLA-associated TCR beta chains were more clonally expanded than equally common others. Using a false discovery rate of 0.05, a later analysis showed that about 16,000 TCR beta sequences were associated with HLA alleles.

The TCR was taken from a woman aged 18-29 years in good health and CMV-seropositive. V and J are TRBV6-1 and TRBJ1-5; possible D gene TRBD1, 6 bases. The sequencing sample was made of PBMCs. The CDR3 sequence: CASSEVRQAEGPQHF. The CDR3 nucleotides read TGTGCCAGCAGTGAAGTCAGACAGGCCGAGGGGCCCCAGCATTTT.